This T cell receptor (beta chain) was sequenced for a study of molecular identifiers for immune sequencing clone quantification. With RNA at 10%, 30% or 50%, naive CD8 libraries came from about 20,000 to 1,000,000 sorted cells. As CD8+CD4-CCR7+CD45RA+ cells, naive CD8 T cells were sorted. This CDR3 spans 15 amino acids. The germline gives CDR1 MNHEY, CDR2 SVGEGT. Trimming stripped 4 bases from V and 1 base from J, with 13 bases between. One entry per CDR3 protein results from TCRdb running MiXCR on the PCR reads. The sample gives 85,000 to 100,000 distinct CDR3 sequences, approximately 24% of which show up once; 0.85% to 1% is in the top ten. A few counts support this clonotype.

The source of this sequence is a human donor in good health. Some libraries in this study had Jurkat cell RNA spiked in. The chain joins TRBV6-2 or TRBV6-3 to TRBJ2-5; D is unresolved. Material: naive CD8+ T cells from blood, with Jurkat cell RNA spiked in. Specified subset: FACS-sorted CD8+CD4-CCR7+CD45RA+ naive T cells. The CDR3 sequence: CASSFTVGSQETQYF. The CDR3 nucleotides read TGTGCCAGCAGTTTTACCGTGGGGTCCCAAGAGACCCAGTACTTC.